This entry is about one T cell receptor (beta chain). This clonotype was observed at least ten times. Its specific antigen is unknown. It has no much larger one-base neighbor in the sample; base qualities were not kept. The data originate from a study of T cells in Graves' hyperthyroidism and ophthalmopathy (dated by TCRdb to about 2019). Context from the whole study: Peripheral blood samples were taken at initial diagnosis, before any treatment was given. To identify distinguishing TCR V-J signatures, a discovery cohort of some 100 patients was used, comprising under 45 with Graves' ophthalmopathy and around 57 with stable Graves' hyperthyroidism. Prospective prediction of ophthalmopathy was tested in an independent validation cohort of under 20 hyperthyroidism patients and 15 to 17 patients who later progressed to ophthalmopathy. For training and testing, the 100 or so patients in the discovery cohort were randomly divided in a 7:3 ratio. In more than 5 Graves' hyperthyroidism patients, the study also compared T-cell repertoires from thyroid tissue with T-cell repertoires from blood. After sampling, hyperthyroidism patients received methimazole starting at 30 mg daily, and ophthalmopathy patients received high-dose intravenous methylprednisolone. TCR Vbeta CDR3 sequencing of some 140 peripheral blood samples (under 45 ophthalmopathy, some 75 hyperthyroidism and approximately 17 progressor patients) is reported in the paper. The study at large found these results: Sample size was not statistically predetermined, and investigators were not blinded to group allocation. In validation, progression to ophthalmopathy was predicted by the model with roughly 71% sensitivity and around 75% specificity, a median of approximately 6.5 months before onset. Most expanded thyroid clonotypes (frequency above 0.001) were also found in blood, which suggests that blood repertoires may mirror thyroid immune responses. A 13 V-J signature model separated ophthalmopathy from stable hyperthyroidism, with around 91% sensitivity and about 81% specificity in cross-validation and 80%/75% in testing.

The CDR3 contains 15 residues, cysteine and phenylalanine counted. Solely the CDR3 DNA is kept, with 45 bases framed from the first base. As encoded in the germline V gene (reference sequence), CDR1 is PRHDT while CDR2 is FYEKMQ. Trimming takes 3 bases off V and 1 base off J; junction bases not matched to a gene: 3. Stable Graves' hyperthyroidism was defined as the absence of progression to ophthalmopathy over 18 months of follow-up. Hyperthyroidism patients were newly diagnosed, with disease duration under 2 months, and aged 18 to 65 years. Exclusion was applied to patients with uncontrolled infections, other autoimmune diseases, pregnancy or lactation. Diagnoses were established on the basis of clinical symptoms, serum thyroxine and TRAb, thyroid ultrasound, and orbital computed tomography. Ficoll-Paque density gradient centrifugation was used to isolate PBMCs from about 10 ml of fresh peripheral blood. Total RNA was extracted with Trizol reagent, and quality was checked on an Agilent 2100 Bioanalyzer.

Amplification of TCR beta CDR3 regions was carried out from RNA transcripts. The TCR CDR3 was subjected to a first round of RT-PCR using the HTBI primer set and the Qiagen OneStep RT-PCR kit. Libraries were constructed in a second round of multiplex PCR, after which size selection and purification were performed. Libraries were sequenced paired-end with 100 bp reads on an Illumina HiSeq2000. Concerning the study's data processing: SOAPnuke was used to process the raw data, throwing out any read that contained adapters or uncalled bases, had a mean Phred below 15, or lacked an exact constant-primer or identifier match. High-quality paired reads were merged with COPE v1.2.5, and unique nucleotide sequences were defined as clonotypes. Clonotypes were aligned to IMGT TRBV, TRBD and TRBJ reference segments using MiTCR v1.1. Only V-J combinations with frequency above 0.0001, covering about 99% of repertoires, were analysed. The TCS score was defined as F50 (clonal expansion) divided by E x V (chaos), with BLOSUM62-based TCRdist calculated between CDR3 peptides within each V-J. Welch's t-statistics and random forest reduced around 510 V-J features to 13, which were used in a naive Bayes classifier (R e1071). Clones were called with MiXCR by TCRdb after fastp trimmed the public reads at Q25, and only in-frame beta chains were retained. Each CDR3 protein gets just one entry, which takes the most common genes and DNA from the rows behind it. What appears here as the V and J calls and clone size reflects TCRdb's work, not the paper's. This sample holds approximately 510,000 distinct CDR3 sequences; under 25% were observed only once. The ten top clones hold about a quarter of the sample.

This TCR was sampled from a young man with Graves' hyperthyroidism. The rearranged chain carries TRBV13 and TRBJ1-1; 9 bases in the middle match TRBD1. Sequenced input: blood. Here is the DNA: TGTGCCAGCAGCTTGGCGGACAGGGGGAACACTGAAGCTTTCTTT. It translates to CASSLADRGNTEAFF.